This TCR beta chain originates from a study of CD8 T cells in Susac syndrome (dated by TCRdb to the late 2010s). Some background on the complete study: Repertoire sequencing was used to test whether CD8+ T cell activation and differentiation in Susac syndrome was antigen driven.

RNA was extracted using the RNeasy kit, and roughly 0.45 to 1 ug of the RNA was reverse transcribed with random hexamers. TCR beta CDR3 regions were amplified with the immunoSEQ multiplex PCR assay covering 54 Vbeta and 13 Jbeta segments. Bias from PCR amplification was corrected by using a synthetic template baseline for primer optimization and for computational correction. On the authors' methods: Reads were annotated to V, D and J genes according to IMGT and were analyzed with immunoSEQ Analyzer, with only productive sequences retained. To calculate clonality, Shannon entropy was normalized by log2 of the number of productive unique sequences and then subtracted from one. For each patient and control, public and private clones were evaluated among the 100 most prevalent clones. A clone was defined as Susac-specific if it was absent from the healthy and MS cohorts, from over 1,000 published viral clones and from other ImmuneACCESS disease sequences. The raw public data were reprocessed by TCRdb itself: fastp quality trimming at Q25, MiXCR clonotype calling, in-frame beta chains only. Here each entry gathers all rows of one CDR3 protein and keeps the most common genes and DNA. These V and J calls are TCRdb output, not the study's own analysis. This sample is represented by about 210,000 distinct CDR3 sequences; over 85% of them were singletons. The ten largest clones represent roughly 0.1% of the sample.

Broader findings and caveats from the paper: The number of individuals in the TCR sequencing and HLA analysis was recognized as being relatively small.

Its CDR3 holds 14 amino acids, cysteine through phenylalanine. The CDR3 DNA has 42 bases and is translated from base 1. CDR1 is given as DFQATT and CDR2 as SNEGSKA, both from the germline V gene (reference sequence). The germline ends are 12 bases apart after V is trimmed by 0 bases and J by 4 bases. Peripheral blood CD8+ and CD4+ T cells from healthy donors, Susac syndrome patients and multiple sclerosis patients were profiled using high-throughput TCR beta sequencing. Healthy donors were included as age- and sex-matched controls. Bulk CD8+ and CD4+ T cells were purified by magnetic negative isolation, whereas CD8+ TEMRA cells were enriched by FACS. Blood was drawn into EDTA tubes, processed within 24 hours, and PBMCs were isolated by density gradient centrifugation. PBMCs intended for TCR sequencing were cryopreserved in liquid nitrogen and were subsequently thawed in a 37 degrees C water bath. The sorted or isolated CD4+, CD8+ and CD8+ TEMRA cells reached a purity of at least 90%.

Points on this clonotype: The antigen it binds to is not known. Base qualities were left out, and no much larger clone turns up one base away.

Rearrangement joined TRBV20-1 to TRBJ1-2, with the D gene too uncertain to name. The sample comprised CD4+ T cells from PBMCs. This clonotype was sampled from a human donor in good health. In nucleotides, the sequence is TGCAGTGCTAGAGAGCAGCCGCCCGGCTATGGCTACACCTTC. This gives the protein CSAREQPPGYGYTF.